The entry below gives a single TCR beta chain sequence along with its context. This sample was included in a study of blood T cell repertoires in COVID-19. For the study at large: The origin of the acute and convalescent COVID-19 samples was the United States, Italy and Spain.

CDR3 length equals 14 residues. The V gene's germline CDR1 is MNHEY and CDR2 SVGEGT. V gave up 0 bases and J gave up 6 bases; unmatched junction bases: 5. Profiled with immunoSEQ multiplex PCR; TCRdb holds only in-frame clones, not every one. In the table there are under 350,000 clones, more than 85% of which are singletons. V is TRBV6-2 or TRBV6-3 and J is TRBJ2-7; 7 positions match TRBD1. Sequenced input: peripheral blood. This TCR came from a man aged 40-49 years with acute or convalescent COVID-19. The CDR3, as DNA: TGTGCCAGCAGTTACTCGAGACAGGGCGCCGAGCAGTACTTC. Its translation is CASSYSRQGAEQYF.